This T cell receptor (beta chain) was captured in a study of CD8+CD57+ T cells in acquired aplastic anemia (dated by TCRdb to 2017 to 2018). About the investigation overall: On average, sorted CD4+ and CD8+ cells yielded approximately 3 ug of extracted DNA, with a range of about 0.17 to 27.4 ug.

Genomic DNA was used as template for profiling of TCR beta VDJ combinations and CDR3 sequences. TCR repertoire sequencing was run on an Illumina HiSeq 2000. Concerning the study's data processing: TRBV/TRBJ rearrangement plots, CDR3 size and DJ length profiles, and Simpson's diversity index were used to assess repertoires. The most abundant DNA sequence in the deep sequencing data was taken as the immunodominant clone. CDR3 amino acid sequences were checked for sharing between subjects and were compared against published repertoires and the VDJdb database. The raw public reads went through TCRdb reprocessing: fastp at Q25, MiXCR clone calling, in-frame beta chains kept. Every CDR3 protein is listed once, alongside the most common genes and DNA of its rows. The V and J calls, along with clone size, are taken from TCRdb and not from the paper's own processing. A total of 250,000 to 300,000 distinct CDR3 sequences appear in this sample, approximately 57% of them only once. Together, the top ten hold under 8.5% of the sample.

The study deep-sequenced TCR repertoires of sorted CD4+ and CD8+ blood T cells from severe aplastic anemia patients and healthy subjects. Ficoll-Paque density gradient centrifugation was used to isolate peripheral blood mononuclear cells. Before DNA extraction, CD4+ and CD8+ T cells were sorted with FACS or magnetic beads. What the authors observed across the whole study: CD8+ Simpson's diversity did not differ significantly between patients and healthy controls (P=0.060). Although around 30 CD8+ CDR3 sequences were shared by patients and controls, these sequences appeared highly expressed in patients and within the immunodominant clones of patients.

Spanning cysteine to phenylalanine, the CDR3 consists of 9 amino acids. Just CDR3 DNA is preserved here, 27 bases in frame from base 1. Looking up the germline V gene yields CDR1 SGHVS and CDR2 FQNEAQ. V drops 5 bases and J drops 10 bases, leaving 4 bases in between. Comment on this clonotype: It lacks a known antigen. No base quality values were provided; no much bigger clone lies one nucleotide off.

The rearrangement combines TRBV7-8 with TRBJ2-3, with the D gene call left open. Sequenced material: sorted CD4+, CD8+, or CD8+CD57+ T cells (not recorded which) from PBMCs. The source is a human donor with severe aplastic anemia or a healthy control (not recorded which). The CDR3 reads CASSTSQYF. The DNA sequence is given as TGTGCCAGCAGCACATCGCAGTATTTT.